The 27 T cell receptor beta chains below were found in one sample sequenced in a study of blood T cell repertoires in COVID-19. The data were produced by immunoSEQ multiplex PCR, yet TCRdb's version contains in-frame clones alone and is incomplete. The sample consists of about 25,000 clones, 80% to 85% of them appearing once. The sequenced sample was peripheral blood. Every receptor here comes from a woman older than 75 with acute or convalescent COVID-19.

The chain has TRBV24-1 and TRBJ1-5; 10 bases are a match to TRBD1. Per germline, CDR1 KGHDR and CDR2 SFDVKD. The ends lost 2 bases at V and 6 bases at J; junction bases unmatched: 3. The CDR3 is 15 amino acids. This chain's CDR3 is CATSDSGQGFQPQHF. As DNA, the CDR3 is TGTGCCACCAGTGATTCGGGACAGGGGTTTCAGCCCCAGCATTTT.

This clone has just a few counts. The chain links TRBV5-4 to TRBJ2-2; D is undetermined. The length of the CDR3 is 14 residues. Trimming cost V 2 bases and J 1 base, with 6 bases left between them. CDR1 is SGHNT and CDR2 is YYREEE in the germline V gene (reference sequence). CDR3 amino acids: CASSFGRNTGELFF. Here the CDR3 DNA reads TGTGCCAGCAGCTTTGGCAGGAACACCGGGGAGCTGTTTTTT.

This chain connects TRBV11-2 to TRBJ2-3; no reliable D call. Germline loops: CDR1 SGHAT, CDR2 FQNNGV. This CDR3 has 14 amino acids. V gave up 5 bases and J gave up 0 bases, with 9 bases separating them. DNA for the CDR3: TGTGCCAGCAGCCTAGGGCAGAGCACAGATACGCAGTATTTT. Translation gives CASSLGQSTDTQYF.

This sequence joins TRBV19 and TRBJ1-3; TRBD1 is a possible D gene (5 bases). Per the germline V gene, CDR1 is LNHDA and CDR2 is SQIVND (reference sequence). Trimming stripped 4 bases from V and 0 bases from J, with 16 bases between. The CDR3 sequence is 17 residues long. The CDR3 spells CASSTLDSYRSGNTIYF. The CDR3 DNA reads TGTGCCAGTAGTACCCTAGACAGCTATCGCTCTGGAAACACCATATATTTT. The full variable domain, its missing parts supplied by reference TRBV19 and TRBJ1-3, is DGGITQSPKYLFRKEGQNVTLSCEQNLNHDAMYWYRQDPGQGLRLIYYSQIVNDFQKGDIAEGYSVSREKKESFPLTVTSAQKNPTAFYLCASSTLDSYRSGNTIYFGEGSWLTVV.

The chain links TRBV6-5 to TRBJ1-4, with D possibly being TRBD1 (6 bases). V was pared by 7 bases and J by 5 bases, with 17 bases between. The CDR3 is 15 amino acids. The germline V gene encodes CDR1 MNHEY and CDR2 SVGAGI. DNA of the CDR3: TGTGCCAGCAACGACAGGTCCAAAGGGAATGAAAAACTGTTTTTT. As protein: CASNDRSKGNEKLFF.

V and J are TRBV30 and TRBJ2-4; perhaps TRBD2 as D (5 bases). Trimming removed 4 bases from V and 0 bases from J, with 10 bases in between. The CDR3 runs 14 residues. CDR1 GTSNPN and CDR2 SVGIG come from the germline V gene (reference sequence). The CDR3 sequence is CAWNEGIAKNIQYF. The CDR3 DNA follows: TGTGCCTGGAACGAGGGAATAGCCAAAAACATTCAGTACTTC.

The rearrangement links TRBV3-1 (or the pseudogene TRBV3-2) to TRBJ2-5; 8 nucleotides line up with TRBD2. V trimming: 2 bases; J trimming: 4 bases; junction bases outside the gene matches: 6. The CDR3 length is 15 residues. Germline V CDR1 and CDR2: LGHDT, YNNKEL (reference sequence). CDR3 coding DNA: TGTGCCAGCAGCCAAAGGCGGGGGGACGGAGAGACCCAGTACTTC. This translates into CASSQRRGDGETQYF.

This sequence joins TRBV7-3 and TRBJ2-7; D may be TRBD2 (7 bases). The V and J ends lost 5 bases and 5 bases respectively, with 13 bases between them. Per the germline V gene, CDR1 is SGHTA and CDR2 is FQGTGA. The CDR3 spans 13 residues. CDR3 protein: CASSPGGPNEQYF. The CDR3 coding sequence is TGTGCCAGCAGCCCCGGGGGGCCAAACGAGCAGTACTTC.

The DNA for the CDR3 is TGTGCCAGCAGCAGAGAAGACAAGATGTACGAGCAGTACTTC. Residues: CASSREDKMYEQYF. The rearrangement uses TRBV21-1 and TRBJ2-7; the D call of TRBD1 is as the table states it, not checked on the DNA. TRBV21-1 is an annotated pseudogene. The CDR3 is 14 residues long.

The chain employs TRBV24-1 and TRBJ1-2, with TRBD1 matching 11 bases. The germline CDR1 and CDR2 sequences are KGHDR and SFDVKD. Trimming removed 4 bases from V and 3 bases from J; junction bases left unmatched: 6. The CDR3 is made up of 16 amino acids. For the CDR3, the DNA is TGTGCCACCAGTGACCCCGGGACAGGGGGTCACTATGGCTACACCTTC. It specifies CATSDPGTGGHYGYTF.

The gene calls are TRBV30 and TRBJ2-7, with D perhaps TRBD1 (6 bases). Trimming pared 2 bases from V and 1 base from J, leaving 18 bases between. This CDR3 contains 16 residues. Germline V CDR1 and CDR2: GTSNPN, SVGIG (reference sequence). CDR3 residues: CAWSQQGFGASYEQYF. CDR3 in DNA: TGTGCCTGGAGTCAACAGGGCTTTGGGGCTTCCTACGAGCAGTACTTC.

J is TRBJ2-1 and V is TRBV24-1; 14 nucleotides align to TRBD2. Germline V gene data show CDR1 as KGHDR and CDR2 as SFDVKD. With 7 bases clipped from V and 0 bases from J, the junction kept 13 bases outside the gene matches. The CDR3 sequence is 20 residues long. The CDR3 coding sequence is TGTGCCACCAGCACTCCACCGGGACTAGCGGGAGAAAGCTCCTACAATGAGCAGTTCTTC. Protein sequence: CATSTPPGLAGESSYNEQFF.

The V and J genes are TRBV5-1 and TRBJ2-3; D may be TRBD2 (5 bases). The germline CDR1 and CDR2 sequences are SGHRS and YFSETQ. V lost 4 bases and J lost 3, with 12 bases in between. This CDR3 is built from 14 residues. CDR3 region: CASSTGEGTDTQYF. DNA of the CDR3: TGCGCCAGCAGCACGGGCGAGGGAACAGATACGCAGTATTTT.

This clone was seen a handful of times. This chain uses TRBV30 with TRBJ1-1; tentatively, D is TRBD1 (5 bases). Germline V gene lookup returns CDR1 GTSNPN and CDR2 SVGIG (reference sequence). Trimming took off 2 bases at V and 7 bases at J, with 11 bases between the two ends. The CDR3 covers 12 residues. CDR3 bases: TGTGCCTGGAGTTCCGGACACGGTGAAGCTTTCTTT. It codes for CAWSSGHGEAFF.

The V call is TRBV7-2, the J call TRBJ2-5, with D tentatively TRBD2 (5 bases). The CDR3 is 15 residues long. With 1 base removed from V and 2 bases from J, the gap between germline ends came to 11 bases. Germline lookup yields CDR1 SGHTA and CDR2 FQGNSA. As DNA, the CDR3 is TGTGCCAGCAGCTTAGGAGCTAGCCTGCAAGAGACCCAGTACTTC. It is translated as CASSLGASLQETQYF.

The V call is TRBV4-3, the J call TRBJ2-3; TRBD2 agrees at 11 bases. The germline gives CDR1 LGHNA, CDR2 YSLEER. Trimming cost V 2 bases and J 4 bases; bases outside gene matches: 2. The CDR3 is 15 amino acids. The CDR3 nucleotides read TGCGCCAGCAGCCAATTAGCGGGGGGGCCAGATACGCAGTATTTT. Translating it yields CASSQLAGGPDTQYF.

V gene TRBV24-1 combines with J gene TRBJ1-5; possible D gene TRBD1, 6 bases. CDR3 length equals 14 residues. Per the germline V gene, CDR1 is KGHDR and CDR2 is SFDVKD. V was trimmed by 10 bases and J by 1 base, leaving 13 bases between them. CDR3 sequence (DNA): TGTGCCACGGGGTCGGGGACAAGCAATCAGCCCCAGCATTTT. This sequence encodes CATGSGTSNQPQHF.

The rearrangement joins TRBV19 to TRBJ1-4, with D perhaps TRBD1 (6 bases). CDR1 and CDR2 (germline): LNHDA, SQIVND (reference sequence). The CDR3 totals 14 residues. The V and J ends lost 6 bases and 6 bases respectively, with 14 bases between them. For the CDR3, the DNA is TGTGCCAGTAGCCACGGGACACCCTATGAAAAACTGTTTTTT. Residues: CASSHGTPYEKLFF.

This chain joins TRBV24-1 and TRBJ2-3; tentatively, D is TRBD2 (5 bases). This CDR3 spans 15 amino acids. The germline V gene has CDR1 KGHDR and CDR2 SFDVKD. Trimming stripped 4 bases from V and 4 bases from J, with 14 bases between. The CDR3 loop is CATSERAAPADTQYF. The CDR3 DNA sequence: TGTGCCACCAGTGAGAGGGCTGCCCCCGCAGATACGCAGTATTTT.

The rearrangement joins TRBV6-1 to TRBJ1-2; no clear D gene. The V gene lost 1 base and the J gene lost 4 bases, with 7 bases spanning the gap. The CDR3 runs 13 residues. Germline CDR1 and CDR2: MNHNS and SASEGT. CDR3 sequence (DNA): TGTGCCAGCAGTGAAGTAAGAGTCTATGGCTACACCTTC. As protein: CASSEVRVYGYTF.

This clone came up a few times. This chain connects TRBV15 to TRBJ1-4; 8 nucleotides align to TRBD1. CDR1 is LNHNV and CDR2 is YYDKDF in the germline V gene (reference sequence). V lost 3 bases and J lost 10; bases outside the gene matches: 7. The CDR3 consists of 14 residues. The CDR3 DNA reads TGTGCCACCAGCAGTACCTTGCAGGGGGCAAAACTGTTTTTT. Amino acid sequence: CATSSTLQGAKLFF.

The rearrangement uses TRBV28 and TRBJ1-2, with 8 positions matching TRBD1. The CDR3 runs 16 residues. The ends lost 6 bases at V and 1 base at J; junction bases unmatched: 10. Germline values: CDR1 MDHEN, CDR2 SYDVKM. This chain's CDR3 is CASSLNRQGRNYGYTF. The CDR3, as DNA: TGTGCCAGCAGCCTCAACCGACAGGGGCGTAACTATGGCTACACCTTC.

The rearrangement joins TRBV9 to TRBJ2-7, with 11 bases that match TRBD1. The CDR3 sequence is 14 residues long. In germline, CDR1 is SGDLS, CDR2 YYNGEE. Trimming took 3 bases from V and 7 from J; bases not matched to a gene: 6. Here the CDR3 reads CASSAGTGGGEQYF. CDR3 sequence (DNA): TGTGCCAGCAGCGCCGGGACAGGGGGTGGGGAGCAGTACTTC.

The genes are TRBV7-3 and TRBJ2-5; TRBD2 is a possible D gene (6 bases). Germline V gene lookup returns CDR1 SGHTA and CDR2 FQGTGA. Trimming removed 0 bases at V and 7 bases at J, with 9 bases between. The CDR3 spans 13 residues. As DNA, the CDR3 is TGTGCCAGCAGCTTAACGGGGGGTAGGACCCAGTACTTC. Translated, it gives CASSLTGGRTQYF.

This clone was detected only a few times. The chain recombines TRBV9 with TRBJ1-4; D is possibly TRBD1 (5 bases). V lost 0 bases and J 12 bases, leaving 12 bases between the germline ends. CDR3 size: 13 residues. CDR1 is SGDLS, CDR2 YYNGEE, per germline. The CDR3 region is CASSVATSGELFF. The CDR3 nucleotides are TGTGCCAGCAGCGTAGCTACTTCGGGGGAACTGTTTTTT.

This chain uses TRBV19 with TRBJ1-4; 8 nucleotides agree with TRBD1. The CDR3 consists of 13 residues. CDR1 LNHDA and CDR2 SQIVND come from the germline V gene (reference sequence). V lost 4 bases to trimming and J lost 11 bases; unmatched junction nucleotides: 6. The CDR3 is CASSKTGDGKLFF. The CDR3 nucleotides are TGTGCCAGTAGTAAGACAGGGGATGGCAAACTGTTTTTT.

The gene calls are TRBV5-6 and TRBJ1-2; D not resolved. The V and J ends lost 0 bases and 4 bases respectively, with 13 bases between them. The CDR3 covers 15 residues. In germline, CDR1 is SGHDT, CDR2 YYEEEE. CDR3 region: CASSLVVRLGYGYTF. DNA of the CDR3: TGTGCCAGCAGCTTGGTTGTCCGACTCGGCTATGGCTACACCTTC.